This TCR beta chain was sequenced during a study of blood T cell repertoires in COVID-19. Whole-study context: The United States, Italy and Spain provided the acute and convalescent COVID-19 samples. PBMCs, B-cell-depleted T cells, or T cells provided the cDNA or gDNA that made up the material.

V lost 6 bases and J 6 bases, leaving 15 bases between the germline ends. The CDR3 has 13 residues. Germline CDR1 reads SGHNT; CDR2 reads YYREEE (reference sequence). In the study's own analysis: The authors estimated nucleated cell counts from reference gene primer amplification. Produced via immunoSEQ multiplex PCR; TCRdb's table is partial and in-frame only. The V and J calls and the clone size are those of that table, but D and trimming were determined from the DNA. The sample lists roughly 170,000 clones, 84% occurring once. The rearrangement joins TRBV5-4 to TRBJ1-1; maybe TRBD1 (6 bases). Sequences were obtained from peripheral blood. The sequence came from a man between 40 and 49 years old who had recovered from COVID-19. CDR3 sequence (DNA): TGTGCCAGCAACGCACAGGGCACGCCTGAAGCTTTCTTT. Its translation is CASNAQGTPEAFF.